Below are 29 T cell receptor beta chains sequenced from a single sample in a study of T cells in narcolepsy. Using immunoSEQ multiplex PCR, the repertoire was profiled, and TCRdb retains in-frame clones only, with some absent. The sample lists over 25,000 clones, 75% to 85% occurring once. The specimen was CD45RA- memory CD4+ T cells from PBMCs. The receptors stem from a human donor with narcolepsy.

The rearrangement joins TRBV6-5 to TRBJ2-2; D gene ambiguous. This CDR3 has 15 amino acids. V was shortened by 7 bases and J by 0 bases, with 12 bases between the two germline ends. CDR1 is MNHEY, CDR2 SVGAGI, per germline. The CDR3 DNA sequence: TGTGCCAGCAAAAGAACCGCCACGAACACCGGGGAGCTGTTTTTT. It specifies CASKRTATNTGELFF.

J is TRBJ1-4 and V is TRBV5-1, with 7 bases that match TRBD1. V lost 4 bases to trimming and J lost 5 bases; unmatched junction nucleotides: 8. Germline V gene sequence: CDR1 SGHRS, CDR2 YFSETQ. There are 15 residues in the CDR3. This chain's CDR3 is CASSRTTGKNEKLFF. The CDR3 DNA reads TGCGCCAGCAGCCGGACGACAGGGAAGAATGAAAAACTGTTTTTT.

As for this clone: Other DNA variants within this sample encode the same CDR3. The rearrangement joins TRBV7-2 to TRBJ1-2, with 7 bases fitting TRBD1. The ends lost 1 base at V and 8 bases at J; junction bases unmatched: 10. Germline-derived CDR1 and CDR2 are SGHTA and FQGNSA. The CDR3 runs 15 residues. CDR3 residues: CASSLDRGLRGGYTF. The CDR3 region has the DNA TGTGCCAGCAGCTTAGATAGGGGGCTTCGCGGGGGCTACACCTTC. The whole variable domain, filled in from reference TRBV7-2 and TRBJ1-2, reads GAGVSQSPSNKVTEKGKDVELRCDPISGHTALYWYRQSLGQGLEFLIYFQGNSAPDKSGLPSDRFSAERTGGSVSTLTIQRTQQEDSAVYLCASSLDRGLRGGYTFGSGTRLTVV.

On this clone: This CDR3 is also generated by other DNA sequences in the sample. The chain has TRBV2 and TRBJ2-3, with 15 bases lining up with TRBD2. The germline V gene has CDR1 SNHLY and CDR2 FYNNEI. V shed 5 bases, J shed 6 bases, and the junction held 6 bases outside the gene matches. The CDR3 sequence is 16 residues long. The CDR3 DNA sequence: TGTGCCAGCAGTCCTGGACTAGCGGGGGGGCACGATACGCAGTATTTT. It translates to CASSPGLAGGHDTQYF.

In its sample, this clone was seen a few times. The chain joins TRBV7-9 to TRBJ1-1; the D is unclear. The CDR3 loop spans 14 amino acids. Germline-derived CDR1 and CDR2 are SEHNR and FQNEAQ (reference sequence). The V end was cut by 5 bases, the J end by 1 base, with 11 bases between. The CDR3 reads CASSERVGNTEAFF. CDR3 nucleotides: TGTGCCAGCAGCGAGAGGGTAGGGAACACTGAAGCTTTCTTT.

The chain combines TRBV5-1 with TRBJ2-3; 8 positions agree with TRBD2. Germline CDR1 reads SGHRS; CDR2 reads YFSETQ. There are 17 residues in the CDR3. Germline trimming cut 0 bases from V and 1 base from J; bases unmatched to any gene: 7. The CDR3 nucleotides read TGCGCCAGCAGCTTGGCGAGAGCGGGGGAAGGCACAGATACGCAGTATTTT. Protein product: CASSLARAGEGTDTQYF.

This clone was counted only a few times. Other DNA sequences in this sample translate to the same CDR3. The chain has TRBV19 and TRBJ1-2; 9 bases match TRBD1. Unmatched junction bases numbered 6, after V lost 9 bases and J lost 4 bases. The germline V gene has CDR1 LNHDA and CDR2 SQIVND (reference sequence). This CDR3 is 13 amino acids long. The chain's CDR3 is CASGDRDSYGYTF. The CDR3 region has the DNA TGTGCCAGCGGGGACAGGGATTCCTATGGCTACACCTTC.

The rearrangement uses TRBV18 and TRBJ2-5, with D uncertain. The CDR3 covers 13 residues. The V gene lost 3 bases and the J gene lost 2 bases, with 7 bases spanning the gap. The germline CDR1 and CDR2 sequences are KGHSH and LQKENI. The CDR3 here is CASSPPSQETQYF. In nucleotides, the CDR3 is TGTGCCAGCTCACCCCCGAGTCAAGAGACCCAGTACTTC.

J is TRBJ2-7 and V is TRBV2; 8 bases agree with TRBD2. Trimming at V came to 3 bases and at J to 3 bases, leaving 13 bases not matched to a gene. Germline CDR1 SNHLY, CDR2 FYNNEI. CDR3 size: 17 residues. CDR3 sequence: CASSDVASGQTYYEQYF. In DNA, the CDR3 is TGTGCCAGCAGTGATGTAGCTAGCGGGCAGACCTACTACGAGCAGTACTTC. The full variable domain, with the rest looked up from reference TRBV2 and TRBJ2-7, is EPEVTQTPSHQVTQMGQEVILRCVPISNHLYFYWYRQILGQKVEFLVSFYNNEISEKSEIFDDQFSVERPDGSNFTLKIRSTKLEDSAMYFCASSDVASGQTYYEQYFGPGTRLTVT.

J is TRBJ1-1 and V is TRBV29-1, with D possibly matching TRBD1 (6 bases). The CDR3 loop spans 13 amino acids. V gave up 4 bases and J gave up 1 base, with 10 bases separating them. Germline V gene lookup returns CDR1 SQVTM and CDR2 ANQGSEA. Here the CDR3 DNA reads TGCAGCGTTGCGGGGGCCAGGAACACTGAAGCTTTCTTT. Protein: CSVAGARNTEAFF.

The rearrangement joins TRBV5-4 to TRBJ2-5, with a tentative D call TRBD2 (5 bases). The CDR3 sequence is 14 residues long. Germline loops: CDR1 SGHNT, CDR2 YYREEE (reference sequence). V was clipped by 0 bases and J by 7 bases, with 13 bases between them. The CDR3 here is CASSLEYRDGTQYF. The CDR3 DNA reads as TGTGCCAGCAGCTTGGAATATCGGGATGGGACCCAGTACTTC.

The V call is TRBV6-5, the J call TRBJ2-7; D may be TRBD1 (5 bases). The germline CDR1 and CDR2 sequences are MNHEY and SVGAGI. The germline V and J ends were trimmed by 2 bases and 2 bases, with 10 bases remaining between them. The CDR3 covers 14 residues. For the CDR3, the DNA is TGTGCCAGCAGTTACCAACAGGATCCCTACGAGCAGTACTTC. It translates to CASSYQQDPYEQYF.

This clone was counted a single time. The rearrangement links TRBV6-1 to TRBJ1-1, with 7 bases that match TRBD1. CDR1 MNHNS and CDR2 SASEGT come from the germline V gene. V lost 4 bases to trimming and J lost 0 bases; unmatched junction nucleotides: 14. The CDR3 covers 18 residues. CDR3: CASSAFERGRSMNTEAFF. DNA of the CDR3: TGTGCCAGCAGTGCCTTCGAGAGGGGGCGTTCAATGAACACTGAAGCTTTCTTT.

This rearrangement joins TRBV29-1 to TRBJ1-4, with 10 bases lining up with TRBD1. Germline assignment: CDR1 SQVTM and CDR2 ANQGSEA. Trimming cost V 6 bases and J 8 bases; bases outside gene matches: 6. The CDR3 extends over 13 amino acids. The CDR3 spells CSVRQGAGEKLFF. CDR3 DNA: TGCAGCGTAAGACAGGGGGCCGGGGAAAAACTGTTTTTT.

The rearrangement links TRBV11-2 to TRBJ1-6; 8 nucleotides line up with TRBD1. CDR1 and CDR2 from the germline V gene are SGHAT and FQNNGV. The CDR3 totals 14 residues. The V and J ends lost 5 bases and 9 bases, in that order; junction bases with no gene match: 6. CDR3 sequence (DNA): TGTGCCAGCAGCGCACGACAGGGGAGTTCACCCCTCCACTTT. Translating it yields CASSARQGSSPLHF.

The J gene is TRBJ2-3, the V gene TRBV5-1; 8 bases are shared with TRBD2. Trimming removed 0 bases from V and 3 bases from J; junction bases left unmatched: 6. CDR3 length equals 16 residues. Germline CDR1 reads SGHRS; CDR2 reads YFSETQ. The CDR3 nucleotides are TGCGCCAGCAGCTTGGAGGGGCGGGGGGCAACAGATACGCAGTATTTT. Translated, it gives CASSLEGRGATDTQYF.

This clone came up once. V and J are TRBV21-1 and TRBJ1-1. TRBV21-1 is annotated as a pseudogene. This CDR3 has 16 amino acids. CDR3 nucleotides: TGTGCCAGCAGCGGGAGATTAGACGCTATGAACACTGAAGCTTTCTTT. This encodes CASSGRLDAMNTEAFF.

The chain links TRBV9 to TRBJ1-1; no clear D. Trimming removed 0 bases from V and 0 bases from J, with 9 bases in between. There are 15 residues in the CDR3. Germline values: CDR1 SGDLS, CDR2 YYNGEE. The DNA for the CDR3 is TGTGCCAGCAGCGTAGGGGCGGCCATGAACACTGAAGCTTTCTTT. Its translation is CASSVGAAMNTEAFF.

In this sample, this clone turned up a few times. The DNA of the CDR3 is TGTGCCAGCAGTTCGAGGGGGAAGGGAAACACCATATATTTT. This gives the protein CASSSRGKGNTIYF. This chain links TRBV6-9 with TRBJ1-3, with D possibly TRBD1 on 6 matching bases. The CDR3 is made up of 14 amino acids. In germline, CDR1 is MNHGY, CDR2 SVAAGI. The V end was cut by 4 bases, the J end by 4 bases, with 11 bases between.

This clone was picked up a small number of times. V is TRBV2 and J is TRBJ1-6; a weak D match, TRBD1 (5 bases). V shed 5 bases and J shed 9 bases, with 17 bases lying between them. The germline V gene encodes CDR1 SNHLY and CDR2 FYNNEI. The CDR3 spans 15 residues. The CDR3 sequence is CASSTGPTRGSPLHF. The CDR3 region has the DNA TGTGCCAGCAGTACCGGGCCTACTAGGGGTTCACCCCTCCACTTT.

V is TRBV7-8 and J is TRBJ1-5; a possible D gene is TRBD1 (6 bases). Germline V CDR1 and CDR2: SGHVS, FQNEAQ. Between the trimmed V and J ends, which lost 3 bases and 6 bases, there was a span of 18 bases. CDR3 length equals 16 residues. The CDR3 bases are TGTGCCAGCAGCTTCGACGCGGGGGGCATGAGTCAGCCCCAGCATTTT. This translates into CASSFDAGGMSQPQHF.

This clone was recorded once. This chain connects TRBV19 to TRBJ2-3, with TRBD2 matching over 12 bases. Germline values: CDR1 LNHDA, CDR2 SQIVND (reference sequence). V lost 4 bases, J lost 4 bases, and 9 bases stayed unmatched. The CDR3 runs 17 residues. The CDR3: CASSTHLPSGGADTQYF. The CDR3 coding sequence is TGTGCCAGTAGTACCCACCTCCCTAGCGGGGGGGCAGATACGCAGTATTTT. Full variable domain (outside the CDR3, taken from reference TRBV19 and TRBJ2-3): DGGITQSPKYLFRKEGQNVTLSCEQNLNHDAMYWYRQDPGQGLRLIYYSQIVNDFQKGDIAEGYSVSREKKESFPLTVTSAQKNPTAFYLCASSTHLPSGGADTQYFGPGTRLTVL.

This clone was seen just once. In nucleotides, the CDR3 is TGTGCCAGCTCACCCGACAGTTCGAGCTCTGGAAACACCATATATTTT. Its protein is CASSPDSSSSGNTIYF. This chain connects TRBV18 to TRBJ1-3; D may be TRBD1 (5 bases). Germline V gene lookup returns CDR1 KGHSH and CDR2 LQKENI. The CDR3 loop spans 16 amino acids. Trimming took off 3 bases at V and 0 bases at J, with 12 bases between the two ends.

The V gene is TRBV19, the J gene TRBJ1-2; 9 bases are a match to TRBD1. Per germline, CDR1 LNHDA and CDR2 SQIVND (reference sequence). Germline trimming cut 9 bases from V and 7 bases from J; bases unmatched to any gene: 12. The CDR3 loop spans 14 amino acids. CDR3 DNA sequence: TGTGCCAGCAACCCGGGACAGGGTATTTCTGGCTACACCTTC. Amino acids: CASNPGQGISGYTF.

The genes are TRBV2 and TRBJ2-1; TRBD2 matches 8 bases. The J segment lost 4 bases and the V segment lost 7 bases, leaving 3 bases of the junction unmatched. Germline CDR1 and CDR2: SNHLY and FYNNEI. The length of the CDR3 is 13 residues. CDR3 loop: CASNGGAYNEQFF. CDR3 in DNA: TGTGCCAGCAACGGGGGGGCATACAATGAGCAGTTCTTC.

The chain joins TRBV5-1 to TRBJ2-2; 8 positions agree with TRBD1. CDR1 and CDR2 from the germline V gene are SGHRS and YFSETQ. The CDR3 has 17 amino acids. J gave up 5 bases and V 6 bases, and 15 bases lay outside the gene matches. CDR3 region: CASTRTGKDMVTGELFF. CDR3 in DNA: TGCGCCAGCACCCGGACAGGGAAGGATATGGTAACCGGGGAGCTGTTTTTT.

This clone showed up just a few times. The gene calls are TRBV28 and TRBJ1-1, with D uncertain. From germline, CDR1 is MDHEN and CDR2 SYDVKM. Trimming cost V 2 bases and J 6 bases, with 10 bases left between them. The length of the CDR3 is 13 residues. The CDR3 DNA follows: TGTGCCAGCAGTTTAGGTAGCTTCCCTGAAGCTTTCTTT. It codes for CASSLGSFPEAFF.

The chain recombines TRBV6-4 with TRBJ2-4; 12 bases are a match to TRBD1. With V trimmed by 6 bases and J by 0 bases, 9 bases remained unmatched. The length of the CDR3 is 18 residues. CDR1 and CDR2 from the germline V gene are MRHNA and SNTAGT. CDR3 sequence reads: CASSRRDRGRVAKNIQYF. The CDR3 nucleotides read TGTGCCAGCAGCCGCCGGGACAGGGGGCGTGTAGCCAAAAACATTCAGTACTTC.

The chain combines TRBV6-5 with TRBJ2-3; 7 positions match TRBD2. There are 14 residues in the CDR3. In germline, CDR1 is MNHEY, CDR2 SVGAGI. The ends lost 10 bases at V and 0 bases at J; junction bases unmatched: 7. CDR3 in amino acids: CATLRGGSTDTQYF. DNA for the CDR3: TGTGCCACCTTGCGGGGAGGGAGCACAGATACGCAGTATTTT.